This TCR beta chain was identified during a study of post-analysis software for immune sequencing data. Background on the study: Disease trajectories encompassed relapsing-remitting, secondary progressive and progressive-relapsing multiple sclerosis. Study results and caveats: Among multiple sclerosis patients, normalized Chao1 diversity was significantly below that of controls. With F measure, samples from one preparation batch clustered together strongly. Elevated frequency relative to controls characterized several TRBV segments in patients, TRBV5-6, TRBV5-1 and TRBV20-1 among them.

Remarks on this clonotype: Its target is not known.

Unique molecular identifiers were built into the TCR beta cDNA libraries. From roughly 1 to 10 million T cells, hundreds of thousands of cDNA molecules were obtained. MiXCR, applied by TCRdb to the PCR reads, yields one record per CDR3 protein. This table holds over 700,000 distinct CDR3 sequences, just under 30% found once. Germline-derived CDR1 and CDR2 are DFQATT and SNEGSKA (reference sequence). The CDR3 runs to 13 residues. The V end lost 7 bases, the J end lost 6 bases, and 19 bases lay between the germline ends. V and J are TRBV20-1 and TRBJ2-7, with D possibly matching TRBD2 (5 bases). Sequences were obtained from blood. The sequence was obtained from a girl between 5 and 17 years old with multiple sclerosis. DNA of the CDR3: TGCAGTGTCCAGCCCGGAGGCAGCGTCGAGCAGTACTTC. This gives the protein CSVQPGGSVEQYF.